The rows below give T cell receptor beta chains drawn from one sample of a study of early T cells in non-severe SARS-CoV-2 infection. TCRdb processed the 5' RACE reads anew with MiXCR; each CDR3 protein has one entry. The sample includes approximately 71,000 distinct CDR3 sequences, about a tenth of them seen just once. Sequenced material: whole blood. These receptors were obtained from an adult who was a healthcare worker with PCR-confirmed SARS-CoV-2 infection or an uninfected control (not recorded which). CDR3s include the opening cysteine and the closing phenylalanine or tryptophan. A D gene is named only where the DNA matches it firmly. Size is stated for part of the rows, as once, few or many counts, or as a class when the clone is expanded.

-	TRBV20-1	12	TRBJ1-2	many	CSARKGGEGYTF	TGCAGTGCCCGGAAGGGAGGGGAGGGCTACACCTTC
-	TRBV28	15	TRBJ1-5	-	CASSVLAKSNQPQHF	TGTGCCAGCAGCGTTCTGGCGAAGAGCAATCAGCCCCAGCATTTT
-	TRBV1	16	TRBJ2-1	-	CTSSQDPGVEVLEQFF	TGCACCAGCAGCCAAGACCCCGGGGTAGAGGTCCTTGAGCAGTTCTTC
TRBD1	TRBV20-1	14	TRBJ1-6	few	CSARTGGSNSPLHF	TGCAGTGCTAGGACAGGGGGTTCAAATTCACCCCTCCACTTT
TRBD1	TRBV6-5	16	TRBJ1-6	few	CASSALTGTGNSPLHF	TGTGCCAGCAGCGCTCTCACCGGGACAGGGAATTCACCCCTCCACTTT
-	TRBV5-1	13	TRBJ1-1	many	CASSLKFEAEAFF	TGCGCCAGCAGCTTGAAGTTCGAAGCTGAAGCTTTCTTT
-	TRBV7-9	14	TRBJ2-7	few	CASSLEAGVGEQYF	TGTGCCAGCAGCTTAGAGGCAGGGGTAGGCGAGCAGTACTTC
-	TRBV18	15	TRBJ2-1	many	CASSLRQAQDNEQFF	TGTGCCAGCTCACTCAGACAGGCTCAGGACAATGAGCAGTTCTTC
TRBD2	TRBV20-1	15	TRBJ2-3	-	CSAINFAGVTDTQYF	TGCAGTGCTATCAATTTTGCGGGGGTCACAGATACGCAGTATTTT
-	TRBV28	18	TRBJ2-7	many	CASSSQPGSGRYSYEQYF	TGTGCCAGCAGTTCACAACCGGGGAGCGGACGATACTCCTACGAGCAGTACTTC
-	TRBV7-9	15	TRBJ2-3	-	CASRQYQGHRDTQYF	TGTGCCAGCAGGCAATATCAGGGACACCGAGATACGCAGTATTTT
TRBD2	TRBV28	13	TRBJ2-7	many	CATGTSVLYEQYF	TGTGCCACCGGGACTAGCGTTCTTTACGAGCAGTACTTC
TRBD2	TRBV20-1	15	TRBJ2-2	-	CSASRGTRRTGELFF	TGCAGTGCTAGTCGCGGGACTAGAAGGACCGGGGAGCTTTTTTTT
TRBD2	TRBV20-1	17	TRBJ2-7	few	CSASGRTNGTIIGEQYF	TGCAGTGCTAGTGGAAGGACTAACGGGACTATAATAGGCGAGCAGTACTTC
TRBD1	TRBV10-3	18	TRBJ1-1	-	CAISGTGDLSNMNTEAFF	TGTGCCATCAGTGGGACAGGGGACTTATCGAACATGAACACTGAAGCTTTCTTT
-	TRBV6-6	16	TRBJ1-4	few	CASSYSTGATNEKLFF	TGTGCCAGCAGTTACTCGACGGGAGCAACTAATGAAAAACTGTTTTTT
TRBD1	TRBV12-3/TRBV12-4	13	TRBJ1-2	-	CASSKGAGHGYTF	TGTGCCAGCTCCAAGGGGGCAGGTCATGGCTACACCTTC
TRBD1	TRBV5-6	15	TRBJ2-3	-	CASSHGQGSTDTQYF	TGTGCCAGCAGCCACGGACAGGGTTCGACAGATACGCAGTATTTT
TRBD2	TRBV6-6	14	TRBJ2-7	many	CASSSGLASYEQYF	TGTGCCAGCAGTTCCGGACTAGCGTCCTACGAGCAGTACTTC
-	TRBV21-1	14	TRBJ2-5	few	CASSTDTSWETQYF	TGTGCCAGCAGTACAGACACGTCCTGGGAGACCCAGTACTTC
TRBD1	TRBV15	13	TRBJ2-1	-	CATSRTGDPEQFF	TGTGCCACCAGCAGAACAGGGGACCCCGAGCAGTTCTTC
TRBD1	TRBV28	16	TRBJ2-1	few	CASSFLLGQGVNEQFF	TGTGCCAGCAGTTTTTTGTTGGGACAGGGTGTTAATGAGCAGTTCTTC
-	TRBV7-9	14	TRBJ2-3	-	CASSPRDNTDTQYF	TGTGCCAGCAGCCCAAGGGACAACACAGATACGCAGTATTTT
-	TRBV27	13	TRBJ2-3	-	CASSYGAGDTQYF	TGTGCCAGCAGTTACGGAGCTGGAGATACGCAGTATTTT
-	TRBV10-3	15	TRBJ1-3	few	CAITARPDSGNTIYF	TGTGCCATCACAGCCCGCCCAGATTCTGGAAACACCATATATTTT
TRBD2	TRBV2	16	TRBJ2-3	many	CASRRLASPRTDTQYF	TGTGCCAGCAGACGACTAGCGTCCCCGAGGACAGATACGCAGTATTTT
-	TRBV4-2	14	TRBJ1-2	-	CASSQVGQTYGYTF	TGTGCCAGCAGCCAAGTAGGACAGACCTATGGCTACACCTTC